This T cell receptor (beta chain) came from a study of blood T cell repertoires in COVID-19 (dated by TCRdb to 2018 to 2020). Broadly, across the study: Samples from collaborators originated in the United States, Italy and Spain and spanned both the acute and convalescent phases of COVID-19. Where available, HLA class I and class II types were taken from metadata supplied by the sample provider and were not determined by assay-based typing. A de-identified subject ID, COVID-19 status, age in years and sex were almost always included in the sample metadata. Deeply sampled blood TCRbeta repertoires from subjects exposed to, actively infected with, or recovered from COVID-19 were included in the dataset. The samples were drawn from two sources: the first 160 participants of the ongoing ImmuneRACE study, and 1,254 subjects contributed by 6 global collaborators. The repertoires were released in a freely available public database intended as a resource for research on the immune response to SARS-CoV-2. The prospective study material was composed of cDNA or gDNA derived from T cells, B-cell-depleted T cells, or PBMCs.

TCRbeta CDR3 regions were amplified from genomic DNA by means of the immunoSEQ Assay, a bias-controlled multiplex PCR. The study's processing was this. The number of nucleated cells in each sample was estimated from the amplification of reference gene primers within the assay. To quantify the absolute abundance of each unique TCRbeta CDR3 rearrangement, sequence reads were collapsed and filtered. For each sample, productive Simpson clonality was calculated as the square root of Simpson's diversity index over productive rearrangements. TCRdb re-hosts the immuneACCESS table, in-frame sequences only. Its copies lack some clones; in the studies checked, an unresolved V gene accounts for under half of them, and the cause for the rest is not known. V and J calls and clone size are those listed in that table; D and trimming were worked out from the DNA. This sample holds nearly 300,000 clones; about 87% were observed only once. The biggest ten clones account for approximately 6.6% of the sample.

Points the paper makes about the study in general: The quantity of clinical and demographic metadata differed by source and by participant and was supplied without curation.

Another Seattle source contributed samples from volunteer blood donors who had recovered from COVID-19. Whole blood was collected in K2EDTA tubes by collaborating institutions according to the institutions' own protocols. Collaborator samples were shipped for TCRbeta analysis as frozen whole blood, isolated PBMCs, or DNA extracted from either sample type. V and J are trimmed by 5 bases and 3 bases, and the gene matches miss 3 bases of the junction. From the germline V gene (reference sequence), CDR1 is SEHNR and CDR2 is FQNEAQ. Its CDR3 holds 14 amino acids, cysteine through phenylalanine. The read is trimmed to its CDR3 DNA, 42 bases read in frame from base 1. As for this clone: The clone's antigen remains unknown. Per-nucleotide qualities are absent, and no much larger clonotype sits a single base away.

The rearranged segments are TRBV7-9 and TRBJ2-2, and 7 junction bases match TRBD1. The sample consisted of peripheral blood. The receptor comes from a young woman who had recovered from COVID-19. The nucleotides read TGTGCCAGCAGCGTTACAGGGGACACCGGGGAGCTGTTTTTT. This encodes CASSVTGDTGELFF.